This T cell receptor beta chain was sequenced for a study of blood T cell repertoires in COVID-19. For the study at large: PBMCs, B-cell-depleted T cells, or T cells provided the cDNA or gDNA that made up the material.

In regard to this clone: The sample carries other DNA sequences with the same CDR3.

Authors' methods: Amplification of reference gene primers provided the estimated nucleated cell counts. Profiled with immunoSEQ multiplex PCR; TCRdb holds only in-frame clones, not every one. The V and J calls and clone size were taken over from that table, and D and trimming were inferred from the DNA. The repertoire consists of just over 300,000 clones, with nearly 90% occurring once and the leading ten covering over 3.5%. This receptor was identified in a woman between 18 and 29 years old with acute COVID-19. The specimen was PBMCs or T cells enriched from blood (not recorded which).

The CDR3 nucleotides read TGTGCCAGCAGCGTAGAGCTGAACACTGAAGCTTTCTTT. This sequence encodes CASSVELNTEAFF. The chain recombines TRBV9 with TRBJ1-1; no reliable D call. The CDR3 runs to 13 residues. The V gene lost 0 bases and the J gene lost 0 bases, with 3 bases spanning the gap. CDR1 is SGDLS and CDR2 is YYNGEE in the germline V gene.